These 25 T cell receptor beta chains were all obtained from the same sample, sequenced in a study of identical twins. MiXCR was run by TCRdb on the 5' RACE reads, yielding one entry per CDR3 protein. Of under 250,000 distinct CDR3 sequences listed, more than 9.5% are singletons. This same sample was also part of a study on yellow fever vaccine responses in identical twins.

The specimen was memory (CD45RO+) T cells sorted from blood. The receptors were gathered from a woman aged 18-29 years in good health.

The chain joins TRBV2 to TRBJ2-1; D is perhaps TRBD2 (6 bases). Trimming removed 5 bases at V and 1 base at J, with 9 bases between. Germline V gene data show CDR1 as SNHLY and CDR2 as FYNNEI. This CDR3 comprises 14 residues. As DNA, the CDR3 is TGTGCCAGCAGTCTAGCGTTATCCTACAATGAGCAGTTCTTC. Protein: CASSLALSYNEQFF. The full variable domain, its missing parts supplied by reference TRBV2 and TRBJ2-1, is EPEVTQTPSHQVTQMGQEVILRCVPISNHLYFYWYRQILGQKVEFLVSFYNNEISEKSEIFDDQFSVERPDGSNFTLKIRSTKLEDSAMYFCASSLALSYNEQFFGPGTRLTVL.

This clonotype was found many times. The chain has TRBV7-2 and TRBJ2-7; 13 nucleotides match TRBD2. The germline V gene has CDR1 SGHTA and CDR2 FQGNSA. The CDR3 runs 17 residues. V gave up 5 bases and J gave up 4 bases; unmatched junction bases: 11. This chain's CDR3 is CASSARTSGGWGYEQYF. CDR3 DNA sequence: TGTGCCAGCAGCGCACGGACTAGCGGGGGCTGGGGGTACGAGCAGTACTTC.

This clonotype was observed many times. The J gene is TRBJ1-1, the V gene TRBV29-1; unclear D gene. The CDR3 is 14 amino acids. Trimming left V 6 bases short and J 0 bases short, with 14 bases between. The germline CDR1 and CDR2 sequences are SQVTM and ANQGSEA. CDR3 in amino acids: CSVPVPPLNTEAFF. In DNA, the CDR3 is TGCAGCGTCCCTGTACCACCACTGAACACTGAAGCTTTCTTT.

This clonotype appeared many times. The V call is TRBV30, the J call TRBJ2-7; D remains ambiguous. CDR1 is GTSNPN, CDR2 SVGIG, per germline (reference sequence). This CDR3 has 16 residues. V was cut by 3 bases and J by 3 bases, with 21 bases left in between. CDR3 in amino acids: CAWSVYSVADRYEQYF. CDR3 sequence (DNA): TGTGCCTGGAGCGTGTATTCCGTAGCAGATCGCTACGAGCAGTACTTC.

The chain has TRBV29-1 and TRBJ2-7, with 10 positions matching TRBD1. Germline-derived CDR1 and CDR2 are SQVTM and ANQGSEA. CDR3 length: 14 amino acids. V trimming: 6 bases; J trimming: 12 bases; junction bases outside the gene matches: 17. The CDR3 DNA follows: TGCAGCGTATCGAAGGGGACAGGGGACACTCAGCGGTACTTC. It is translated as CSVSKGTGDTQRYF.

This chain connects TRBV6-1 to TRBJ2-7; perhaps D is TRBD1 or TRBD2 (5 bases each). This CDR3 region has 15 residues. V was trimmed by 8 bases and J by 7 bases, leaving 24 bases between them. In germline, CDR1 is MNHNS, CDR2 SASEGT. CDR3 in DNA: TGTGCCAGCGGTAGGCTAAGGGGAGAGCTGCGGGAGCAGTACTTC. Encoded protein: CASGRLRGELREQYF.

This clonotype came up a few times. This sequence joins TRBV4-2 and TRBJ2-6; no firm D call. The CDR3 is made up of 18 amino acids. The germline gives CDR1 LGHNA, CDR2 YNFKEQ. The V and J ends lost 2 bases and 4 bases respectively, with 18 bases between them. The CDR3 DNA follows: TGTGCCAGCAGCCAAATTCGGACGGTCGGTTGGGGGGCCAACGTCCTGACTTTC. This gives the protein CASSQIRTVGWGANVLTF.

The chain links TRBV6-6 to TRBJ1-2, with D tentatively TRBD1 (6 bases). V was clipped by 9 bases and J by 0 bases, with 11 bases between them. This CDR3 is 13 amino acids long. Germline V gene data show CDR1 as MNHNY and CDR2 as SVGAGI (reference sequence). CDR3 sequence (DNA): TGTGCCAGTGTGGGGACAACTAACTATGGCTACACCTTC. This gives the protein CASVGTTNYGYTF.

CDR3: CSVGTSNEQFF. The DNA for the CDR3 is TGCAGCGTCGGGACTAGCAATGAGCAGTTCTTC. The chain couples TRBV29-1 to TRBJ2-1; the match to TRBD2 covers 8 bases. This CDR3 contains 11 residues. Per germline, CDR1 SQVTM and CDR2 ANQGSEA. V lost 6 bases, J lost 6 bases, and 1 base stayed unmatched.

The V and J genes are TRBV20-1 and TRBJ2-7; the match to TRBD1 covers 10 bases. Trimming removed 5 bases from V and 4 bases from J; junction bases left unmatched: 8. Germline V gene data show CDR1 as DFQATT and CDR2 as SNEGSKA (reference sequence). The CDR3 sequence is 14 residues long. In DNA, the CDR3 is TGCAGTGCTCCGGACAGGGGGGTGATATACGAGCAGTACTTC. As protein: CSAPDRGVIYEQYF.

The V call is TRBV7-2, the J call TRBJ1-2; the D is unclear. The germline CDR1 and CDR2 sequences are SGHTA and FQGNSA. This CDR3 comprises 15 residues. The ends were cut back, 6 bases at V and 5 bases at J, with 19 bases in the middle. As DNA, the CDR3 is TGTGCCAGCAGTTCGAGATTGCAGCTGACATATGGCTACACCTTC. Translated, it gives CASSSRLQLTYGYTF.

The J gene is TRBJ2-1, the V gene TRBV6-4; 11 nucleotides match TRBD1. Germline assignment: CDR1 MRHNA and CDR2 SNTAGT. The CDR3 contains 15 residues. V lost 6 bases and J lost 0; bases outside the gene matches: 1. CDR3: CASRGQGDSYNEQFF. Here the CDR3 DNA reads TGTGCCAGCAGGGGACAGGGGGACTCCTACAATGAGCAGTTCTTC.

J is TRBJ2-3 and V is TRBV11-3, with 11 bases matching TRBD2. Looked up from germline, CDR1 is SGHNT and CDR2 is YENEEA. The length of the CDR3 is 16 residues. Losses at the gene ends were 5 bases for V and 4 bases for J; bases not matched to a gene: 8. This chain's CDR3 is CASSAGLAGPSDTQYF. The CDR3 nucleotides are TGTGCCAGCAGCGCTGGACTAGCGGGCCCCTCAGATACGCAGTATTTT.

About this clonotype itself: An end of the junction does not agree with germline; a read error may underlie this. This chain joins TRBV12-5 and TRBJ2-1; D is undetermined. Germline CDR1 and CDR2: LGHNT and FRNRAP. This CDR3 is 11 amino acids long. The CDR3 region is CASGLFNDQFF. In DNA, the CDR3 is TGTGCTAGTGGTTTGTTCAATGACCAGTTCTTC.

The V gene is TRBV12-3 or TRBV12-4, the J gene TRBJ2-7, with TRBD2 as a possible D gene (5 bases). The CDR3 is 14 residues long. V dropped 8 bases and J dropped 2 bases, with 16 bases sitting between them. CDR3 sequence: CASGRGGSAYEQYF. The CDR3 nucleotides are TGTGCCAGCGGGCGTGGCGGGTCCGCCTACGAGCAGTACTTC.

The chain has TRBV19 and TRBJ2-1; D might be TRBD1 (6 bases). Germline V gives CDR1 LNHDA, CDR2 SQIVND (reference sequence). Trimming cost V 5 bases and J 0 bases, with 11 bases left between them. The CDR3 runs to 15 residues. The CDR3 region is CASSADRSSYNEQFF. CDR3 in DNA: TGTGCCAGTAGTGCGGACAGAAGCTCCTACAATGAGCAGTTCTTC. Complete variable domain (other parts from reference TRBV19 and TRBJ2-1): DGGITQSPKYLFRKEGQNVTLSCEQNLNHDAMYWYRQDPGQGLRLIYYSQIVNDFQKGDIAEGYSVSREKKESFPLTVTSAQKNPTAFYLCASSADRSSYNEQFFGPGTRLTVL.

CDR3 coding DNA: TGTGCCAGCAGTATCCCCGGGACAGGGGTCGAGCAGTACTTC. Translation: CASSIPGTGVEQYF. This sequence joins TRBV2 and TRBJ2-7; 10 bases agree with TRBD1. V lost 5 bases to trimming and J lost 6 bases; unmatched junction nucleotides: 7. Germline values: CDR1 SNHLY, CDR2 FYNNEI. The CDR3 is 14 amino acids.

The chain combines TRBV6-5 with TRBJ2-3, with TRBD2 identical over 7 bases. Germline CDR1 reads MNHEY; CDR2 reads SVGAGI. The length of the CDR3 is 12 residues. The trim removed 6 bases at V and 11 bases at J, leaving 8 bases unmatched. CDR3 protein: CASRTGEGGQYF. The CDR3 nucleotides are TGTGCCAGCAGGACGGGGGAGGGAGGGCAGTATTTT.

A few counts support this clonotype. The rearrangement links TRBV6-1 to TRBJ1-5; D unclear. The CDR3 is 13 residues long. From germline, CDR1 is MNHNS and CDR2 SASEGT. V was cut by 4 bases and J by 4 bases, with 8 bases left in between. The CDR3 spells CASSGRWNQPQHF. The DNA of the CDR3 is TGTGCCAGCAGTGGGAGGTGGAATCAGCCCCAGCATTTT.

The V gene is TRBV12-3 or TRBV12-4, the J gene TRBJ1-5, with D hard to call. V was cut by 5 bases and J by 2 bases, with 10 bases left in between. The CDR3 has 14 residues. This chain's CDR3 is CASSPDPGNQPQHF. In DNA form, the CDR3 reads TGTGCCAGCAGTCCTGATCCAGGCAATCAGCCCCAGCATTTT.

This clonotype was picked up a small number of times. The chain employs TRBV28 and TRBJ1-5; 11 positions agree with TRBD1. The CDR3 loop spans 16 amino acids. With 5 bases clipped from V and 5 bases from J, the junction kept 8 bases outside the gene matches. Germline V gives CDR1 MDHEN, CDR2 SYDVKM. The CDR3 protein is CASSRTGTGGDQPQHF. In nucleotides, the CDR3 is TGTGCCAGCAGTAGAACCGGGACAGGGGGGGATCAGCCCCAGCATTTT.

This clonotype was recorded at least ten times. This chain links TRBV5-1 with TRBJ2-7; TRBD1 matches 9 bases. Per germline, CDR1 SGHRS and CDR2 YFSETQ. The CDR3 runs to 16 residues. Unmatched junction bases numbered 13, after V lost 4 bases and J lost 5 bases. The CDR3 loop reads CASSRDLQGASHEQYF. The CDR3, as DNA: TGCGCCAGCAGCAGGGACCTACAGGGGGCTTCCCACGAGCAGTACTTC.

The chain has TRBV5-6 and TRBJ2-5, with 10 bases fitting TRBD1. The CDR3 extends over 15 amino acids. V lost 1 base to trimming and J lost 4 bases; unmatched junction nucleotides: 4. The V gene's germline CDR1 is SGHDT and CDR2 YYEEEE. CDR3 nucleotide sequence: TGTGCCAGCAGCTTGAGGACAGGGGGGTTAGAGACCCAGTACTTC. Its protein is CASSLRTGGLETQYF.

Only a few counts were recorded for this clonotype. The chain carries TRBV7-6 and TRBJ1-6; D unresolved. The length of the CDR3 is 15 residues. Germline lookup yields CDR1 SGHVS and CDR2 FNYEAQ. Trimming left V 6 bases short and J 3 bases short, with 12 bases between. The CDR3 coding sequence is TGTGCCAGCAGGCTCCGGGCCGGCTATAATTCACCCCTCCACTTT. This gives the protein CASRLRAGYNSPLHF. Full variable domain (outside the CDR3, taken from reference TRBV7-6 and TRBJ1-6): GAGVSQSPRYKVTKRGQDVALRCDPISGHVSLYWYRQALGQGPEFLTYFNYEAQQDKSGLPNDRFSAERPEGSISTLTIQRTEQRDSAMYRCASRLRAGYNSPLHFGNGTRLTVT.

The J gene is TRBJ1-6, the V gene TRBV7-2; no reliable D call. V lost 1 base and J 7 bases, leaving 8 bases between the germline ends. The CDR3 length is 14 residues. Germline CDR1 and CDR2: SGHTA and FQGNSA. Here the CDR3 DNA reads TGTGCCAGCAGCTTAGTGTCGGCAAATTCACCCCTCCACTTT. Translated: CASSLVSANSPLHF. The entire variable domain, with the rest obtained from reference TRBV7-2 and TRBJ1-6, is as follows: GAGVSQSPSNKVTEKGKDVELRCDPISGHTALYWYRQSLGQGLEFLIYFQGNSAPDKSGLPSDRFSAERTGGSVSTLTIQRTQQEDSAVYLCASSLVSANSPLHFGNGTRLTVT.